This paragraph covers one TCR beta chain sequence. According to the study, TCR beta libraries were built with iRepertoire HTBI primers and CDR3-region Arm-PCR. TCRdb re-called the multiplex PCR reads with MiXCR, one entry per CDR3 protein. The sample includes around 400,000 distinct CDR3 sequences, 20% to 25% of them seen just once. These data come from a study of regulatory T cells in long-lasting Graves disease. The V segment lost 4 bases and the J segment 5 bases; nucleotides outside the gene matches: 7. From germline, CDR1 is MDHEN and CDR2 SYDVKM. The CDR3 runs to 16 residues. Documented time point: persistent/refractory GD, antithyroid drugs over 5 years with positive TRAb. RNA from PBMCs was the source of the TCR library.

The source was peripheral blood mononuclear cells (PBMCs), collected when the disease was refractory, from a patient treated with antithyroid drugs. The chain is built from TRBV28 and TRBJ1-4; 10 bases line up with TRBD1. The TCR sequence derives from a woman aged 40 to 50 with Graves disease. This CDR3 reads CASSSSGDRGNEKLFF. CDR3 coding DNA: TGTGCCAGCAGTTCCTCAGGGGACAGGGGCAATGAAAAACTGTTTTTT.